This T cell receptor (beta chain) was recorded in a study of T cell responses to AZD1222 COVID-19 vaccine. Study-wide results and limits: Baseline serology detected seropositivity in only five to seven AZD1222 recipients.

This CDR3 comprises 16 residues. Germline CDR1 SGHTA, CDR2 FQGNSA. Deletions cut 5 bases from V and 5 bases from J, with 21 bases between. As concerns this clone: As yet, its antigen is unknown.

It was second doses at about 4 or about 12 weeks that were pooled. Measured with immunoSEQ multiplex PCR; TCRdb has only the in-frame clones, and not every one. The data contain some 120,000 clones, 75% to 90% of them seen just once; the ten biggest clones take up almost 4.5%. Sequences were derived from peripheral blood, sampled 28 days after the second AZD1222 dose. The TCR comes from an adult who received the AZD1222 COVID-19 vaccine. The gene calls are TRBV7-2 and TRBJ1-2, with a weak D call TRBD1 (5 bases). The CDR3 sequence: CASSPQSDSYWYGYTF. The CDR3 DNA follows: TGTGCCAGCAGCCCGCAATCCGACAGCTACTGGTATGGCTACACCTTC.